A selection of T cell receptor beta chains follows, all from one sample in a study of vaccination and CD4 T cells after COVID-19. TCRdb re-called the PCR reads through MiXCR, storing one row per CDR3 protein. Of 12,000 or so distinct CDR3 sequences in the sample, roughly 67% are singletons; the top ten hold more than 13%. These receptors' antigens are unknown. The sequenced material came from CD4+ T cells from blood, cultured in vitro. The receptor set was obtained from a human donor who had recovered from COVID-19. CDR3s include the opening cysteine and the closing phenylalanine or tryptophan. D genes are given only for firm matches. Clone size is given for some rows only: seen once, a few or many times, or a class if the clone is expanded.

CDR3: CASSRDREASHEQFF
DNA: TGCGCCAGCAGCCGAGACCGGGAGGCATCGCATGAGCAGTTCTTC
D: TRBD2
size: NA
V: TRBV4-3
J: TRBJ2-1

CDR3: CASKHGSYEQYF
DNA: TGTGCCAGCAAGCACGGCTCCTACGAGCAGTACTTC
D: NA
size: once
V: TRBV6-1
J: TRBJ2-7

CDR3: CASSLGQPYEQYF
DNA: TGTGCCAGCAGCTTAGGACAGCCCTACGAGCAGTACTTC
D: NA
size: once
V: TRBV7-8
J: TRBJ2-7

CDR3: CASSTTGGRLPLHF
DNA: TGTGCCAGCAGTACGACAGGGGGTAGGTTACCCCTCCACTTT
D: TRBD1
size: NA
V: TRBV27
J: TRBJ1-6

CDR3: CASSRQGNYQPQHF
DNA: TGTGCCAGCAGCCGACAGGGTAACTATCAGCCCCAGCATTTT
D: TRBD1
size: NA
V: TRBV28
J: TRBJ1-5

CDR3: CASSEAQGISGGTQYF
DNA: TGTGCCAGCAGTGAAGCCCAGGGGATTTCAGGCGGGACCCAGTACTTC
D: NA
size: few
V: TRBV6-1
J: TRBJ2-5

CDR3: CASSHGQNSDTQYF
DNA: TGTGCCAGCAGCCACGGACAGAACTCAGATACGCAGTATTTT
D: NA
size: NA
V: TRBV7-3
J: TRBJ2-3

CDR3: CASSYYGTYGYTF
DNA: TGTGCCAGCAGTTACTACGGGACCTATGGCTACACCTTC
D: NA
size: NA
V: TRBV6-2/TRBV6-3
J: TRBJ1-2

CDR3: CAWRPRTGNANQPQHF
DNA: TGTGCCTGGAGGCCACGGACCGGTAACGCCAATCAGCCCCAGCATTTT
D: NA
size: NA
V: TRBV30
J: TRBJ1-5

CDR3: CASSIAGYEQYF
DNA: TGTGCCAGTAGTATAGCAGGGTACGAGCAGTACTTC
D: NA
size: NA
V: TRBV19
J: TRBJ2-7

CDR3: CASSWTSETGELFF
DNA: TGTGCCAGCAGTTGGACTAGCGAGACCGGGGAGCTGTTTTTT
D: TRBD2
size: NA
V: TRBV6-2/TRBV6-3
J: TRBJ2-2

CDR3: CASSLFPDRVDNEQFF
DNA: TGTGCCAGCAGCTTATTCCCGGACAGGGTAGACAATGAGCAGTTCTTC
D: TRBD1
size: once
V: TRBV7-2
J: TRBJ2-1

CDR3: CVSSKPMRQPQHF
DNA: TGTGTCAGCAGCAAACCCATGCGCCAGCCCCAGCATTTT
D: NA
size: NA
V: TRBV21-1
J: TRBJ1-5

CDR3: CASSPPLGARGNQPQHF
DNA: TGTGCCAGCAGTCCCCCCCTAGGGGCCCGGGGCAATCAGCCCCAGCATTTT
D: NA
size: NA
V: TRBV28
J: TRBJ1-5

CDR3: CASSFWRAAGTEAFF
DNA: TGTGCCAGCAGCTTTTGGAGGGCGGCGGGCACTGAAGCTTTCTTT
D: NA
size: NA
V: TRBV7-9
J: TRBJ1-1

CDR3: CASSEADRFAGELFF
DNA: TGTGCCAGCAGTGAAGCAGACAGGTTCGCCGGGGAGCTGTTTTTT
D: NA
size: few
V: TRBV6-1
J: TRBJ2-2

CDR3: CASSRGGPYEQYF
DNA: TGTGCCAGCAGCAGGGGGGGCCCCTACGAGCAGTACTTC
D: NA
size: NA
V: TRBV6-2/TRBV6-3
J: TRBJ2-7

CDR3: CASSPRGGDLPGDQYF
DNA: TGTGCCAGCAGCCCCCGGGGAGGGGACCTACCTGGAGACCAGTACTTC
D: TRBD2
size: few
V: TRBV7-9
J: TRBJ2-5

CDR3: CASRTPGQGNSPLHF
DNA: TGTGCCAGCAGAACTCCGGGACAGGGCAATTCACCCCTCCACTTT
D: TRBD1
size: NA
V: TRBV28
J: TRBJ1-6

CDR3: CASIRRYEGVGNQPQHF
DNA: TGTGCCAGCATTCGTCGGTACGAGGGCGTCGGCAATCAGCCCCAGCATTTT
D: NA
size: NA
V: TRBV6-1
J: TRBJ1-5

CDR3: CASSYWGAQDGYTF
DNA: TGTGCCAGCAGTTACTGGGGGGCGCAGGATGGCTACACCTTC
D: NA
size: NA
V: TRBV6-5
J: TRBJ1-2

CDR3: CASSLEISYQGVGNSPLHF
DNA: TGTGCCAGCAGCTTAGAAATTTCCTACCAGGGGGTGGGGAATTCACCCCTCCACTTT
D: TRBD1
size: NA
V: TRBV11-3
J: TRBJ1-6

CDR3: CSASLAGKGNEQYF
DNA: TGCAGTGCTAGTTTAGCGGGAAAGGGGAACGAGCAGTACTTC
D: TRBD2
size: NA
V: TRBV20-1
J: TRBJ2-7

CDR3: CISVPEAYSSYLYGYTF
DNA: NA
D: NA
size: NA
V: TRBV7-5
J: TRBJ1-2

CDR3: CASSLPSGQATGELFF
DNA: TGTGCCAGCAGCTTGCCCTCCGGACAAGCCACCGGGGAGCTGTTTTTT
D: NA
size: NA
V: TRBV11-1
J: TRBJ2-2

CDR3: CSARENTGELFF
DNA: TGCAGTGCGCGAGAGAACACCGGGGAGCTGTTTTTT
D: NA
size: NA
V: TRBV20-1
J: TRBJ2-2

CDR3: CATSDSRGYNDGYTF
DNA: TGTGCCACCAGTGATTCGCGGGGTTACAACGATGGCTACACCTTC
D: NA
size: NA
V: TRBV24-1
J: TRBJ1-2

CDR3: CASSLGPRNTEAFF
DNA: TGTGCCAGCAGCTTGGGTCCCAGGAACACTGAAGCTTTCTTT
D: NA
size: few
V: TRBV11-3
J: TRBJ1-1

CDR3: CSVSNRGANYGYTF
DNA: TGCAGCGTCTCAAACAGGGGAGCTAACTATGGCTACACCTTC
D: TRBD1
size: NA
V: TRBV29-1
J: TRBJ1-2

CDR3: CSATGTSGSKNEQFF
DNA: TGCAGTGCTACAGGGACTAGCGGGAGTAAAAATGAGCAGTTCTTC
D: TRBD2
size: once
V: TRBV20-1
J: TRBJ2-1

CDR3: CSVSRGTNQPQHF
DNA: TGCAGTGTGTCCAGGGGGACTAATCAGCCCCAGCATTTT
D: TRBD1
size: few
V: TRBV20-1
J: TRBJ1-5

CDR3: CVSSFGQGDEYGYTF
DNA: TGTGTCAGCAGCTTCGGACAGGGGGACGAGTATGGCTACACCTTC
D: TRBD1
size: NA
V: TRBV6-2/TRBV6-3
J: TRBJ1-2

CDR3: CASRGDLPTSLKTQYF
DNA: TGTGCCAGCAGGGGAGACCTCCCGACTAGCTTGAAGACCCAGTACTTC
D: TRBD2
size: NA
V: TRBV6-1
J: TRBJ2-5

CDR3: CASSLSGQGSGTQYF
DNA: TGTGCCAGCAGTTTATCGGGACAGGGTTCGGGTACGCAGTATTTT
D: TRBD1
size: NA
V: TRBV27
J: TRBJ2-3

CDR3: CASSLRQETEAFF
DNA: TGTGCCAGCAGCCTACGTCAGGAGACTGAAGCTTTCTTT
D: NA
size: few
V: TRBV7-8
J: TRBJ1-1

CDR3: CASRLTVGYEQYF
DNA: TGTGCCAGCAGGCTGACAGTGGGCTACGAGCAGTACTTC
D: NA
size: NA
V: TRBV2
J: TRBJ2-7

CDR3: CASSFVRGQGQPQHF
DNA: TGTGCCAGCAGCTTCGTCCGGGGGCAGGGTCAGCCCCAGCATTTT
D: NA
size: NA
V: TRBV7-2
J: TRBJ1-5

CDR3: CASSLVPGGVPGELFF
DNA: TGTGCCAGCAGCTTAGTTCCAGGGGGCGTACCCGGGGAGCTGTTTTTT
D: TRBD1
size: NA
V: TRBV7-6
J: TRBJ2-2

CDR3: CASSLYRGGTEAFF
DNA: TGTGCCAGCAGCTTATACAGGGGAGGCACTGAAGCTTTCTTT
D: TRBD1
size: NA
V: TRBV11-1
J: TRBJ1-1

CDR3: CASSLLGGQHLTDTQYF
DNA: TGTGCCAGCAGCTTACTTGGGGGGCAGCACCTTACAGATACGCAGTATTTT
D: NA
size: NA
V: TRBV7-8
J: TRBJ2-3

CDR3: CSARVSGLAVGTDTQYF
DNA: TGCAGTGCTAGAGTTTCCGGACTAGCGGTTGGCACAGATACGCAGTATTTT
D: TRBD2
size: once
V: TRBV20-1
J: TRBJ2-3

CDR3: CASSYGAGGPTDTQYF
DNA: TGTGCCAGCAGTTACGGAGCGGGAGGGCCGACGGATACGCAGTATTTT
D: TRBD2
size: NA
V: TRBV6-8
J: TRBJ2-3

CDR3: CASSLARDYGYTF
DNA: TGTGCCAGCAGCTTAGCCAGGGACTATGGCTACACCTTC
D: NA
size: few
V: TRBV7-2
J: TRBJ1-2

CDR3: CASSQGETNSPLHF
DNA: TGCGCCAGCAGCCAAGGGGAGACTAATTCACCCCTCCACTTT
D: NA
size: NA
V: TRBV4-1
J: TRBJ1-6

CDR3: CASRKAGGNNEQFF
DNA: TGTGCCAGCAGGAAGGCGGGAGGCAACAATGAGCAGTTCTTC
D: TRBD2
size: NA
V: TRBV12-3/TRBV12-4
J: TRBJ2-1

CDR3: CASSQHEGELFF
DNA: TGTGCTAGCAGCCAACACGAAGGGGAGCTGTTTTTT
D: NA
size: NA
V: TRBV7-7
J: TRBJ2-2

CDR3: CSARDGSNYGYTF
DNA: TGCAGTGCTAGAGATGGGAGTAACTATGGCTACACCTTC
D: NA
size: few
V: TRBV20-1
J: TRBJ1-2

CDR3: CSARAGQRGGYGYTF
DNA: TGCAGTGCTAGAGCGGGACAAAGGGGGGGGTATGGCTACACCTTC
D: NA
size: NA
V: TRBV20-1
J: TRBJ1-2

CDR3: CASSQILGQPNTIYF
DNA: TGCGCCAGCAGTCAAATCTTAGGGCAACCAAACACCATATATTTT
D: NA
size: NA
V: TRBV4-3
J: TRBJ1-3

CDR3: CSARSSGGTNEQFF
DNA: TGCAGTGCCAGGTCTAGCGGGGGGACCAATGAGCAGTTCTTC
D: TRBD2
size: NA
V: TRBV20-1
J: TRBJ2-1

CDR3: CASSLGGTDSYEQYF
DNA: TGCGCCAGCAGCTTGGGAGGGACAGATTCCTACGAGCAGTACTTC
D: TRBD1
size: NA
V: TRBV5-1
J: TRBJ2-7

CDR3: CASREPSGFTDTQYF
DNA: TGTGCCAGCAGGGAACCTAGCGGATTCACAGATACGCAGTATTTT
D: TRBD2
size: few
V: TRBV6-2/TRBV6-3
J: TRBJ2-3

CDR3: CASSSVFGLGRTNSSGGYTF
DNA: TGTGCCAGCAGCTCGGTCTTTGGTCTAGGACGTACCAACTCATCGGGTGGCTACACCTTC
D: NA
size: few
V: TRBV7-9
J: TRBJ1-2

CDR3: CASSLPGTSSNNEQFF
DNA: TGTGCCAGCAGCCTACCCGGGACTAGCAGTAACAATGAGCAGTTCTTC
D: TRBD2
size: NA
V: TRBV7-9
J: TRBJ2-1